The rows below give T cell receptor beta chains drawn from one sample of a study of blood T cells in healthy people across ages. MiXCR, applied by TCRdb to the 5' RACE reads, yields one record per CDR3 protein. The profile covers around 700,000 distinct CDR3 sequences, with around 25% appearing a single time and 9.4% taken by the ten largest. Separately, the same data were catalogued under a study of T cells of mothers and their children.

Specimen: blood. These receptors originate from a boy between 5 and 17 years old in good health. Both conserved end residues are part of each CDR3. The D gene is left open where the match is weak. Clone size, where shown, is once, few, many, or a class for clones that have expanded.

cdr3_aa: CASRALGAQDEQYF
cdr3_nt: TGTGCCAGCAGGGCACTGGGGGCTCAGGACGAGCAGTACTTC
j_call: TRBJ2-7
clone_size: few
v_call: TRBV2
d_call: NA

cdr3_aa: CSVCSGTDYEQYF
cdr3_nt: TGCAGCGTTTGTTCCGGGACAGACTACGAGCAGTACTTC
j_call: TRBJ2-7
clone_size: NA
v_call: TRBV29-1
d_call: TRBD1

cdr3_aa: CASSYYPIYGASSYNEQFF
cdr3_nt: TGTGCCAGCAGTTACTACCCTATTTACGGCGCGAGCTCCTACAATGAGCAGTTCTTC
j_call: TRBJ2-1
clone_size: NA
v_call: TRBV6-2/TRBV6-3
d_call: NA

cdr3_aa: CASSPYLAGVKYTGELFF
cdr3_nt: TGTGCCAGCTCACCATATCTAGCGGGAGTCAAGTACACCGGGGAGCTGTTTTTT
j_call: TRBJ2-2
clone_size: NA
v_call: TRBV18
d_call: TRBD2

cdr3_aa: CASSLGRQGGNEQFF
cdr3_nt: TGCGCCAGCAGCTTGGGCCGGCAGGGGGGCAATGAGCAGTTCTTC
j_call: TRBJ2-1
clone_size: NA
v_call: TRBV5-1
d_call: NA

cdr3_aa: CASSYIQGVTEAFF
cdr3_nt: TGCGCCAGCAGCTACATACAGGGGGTCACTGAAGCTTTCTTT
j_call: TRBJ1-1
clone_size: NA
v_call: TRBV5-1
d_call: TRBD1

cdr3_aa: CASSQDRAYTGELFF
cdr3_nt: TGCGCCAGCAGCCAGGACAGGGCCTACACCGGGGAGCTGTTTTTT
j_call: TRBJ2-2
clone_size: few
v_call: TRBV4-1
d_call: TRBD1

cdr3_aa: CASSPLGTTEAFF
cdr3_nt: TGTGCCAGCTCACCACTAGGGACCACTGAAGCTTTCTTT
j_call: TRBJ1-1
clone_size: NA
v_call: TRBV18
d_call: NA

cdr3_aa: CASSQDLGDRTDTQYF
cdr3_nt: TGTGCCAGCAGCCAAGATCTCGGGGATCGCACAGATACGCAGTATTTT
j_call: TRBJ2-3
clone_size: few
v_call: TRBV3-1
d_call: NA

cdr3_aa: CAISVVADLGTYEQYF
cdr3_nt: TGTGCCATCAGTGTAGTAGCGGACCTAGGGACCTACGAGCAGTACTTC
j_call: TRBJ2-7
clone_size: NA
v_call: TRBV10-3
d_call: NA

cdr3_aa: CASSSGTVAYEQYF
cdr3_nt: TGTGCCAGCAGCTCCGGGACAGTTGCCTACGAGCAGTACTTC
j_call: TRBJ2-7
clone_size: few
v_call: TRBV7-8
d_call: TRBD1

cdr3_aa: CASSLLGVEQYF
cdr3_nt: TGTGCCAGCAGCCTCCTCGGGGTCGAGCAGTACTTC
j_call: TRBJ2-7
clone_size: few
v_call: TRBV7-8
d_call: NA

cdr3_aa: CASSISARGYEQYF
cdr3_nt: TGTGCCAGTAGTATATCGGCCCGGGGCTACGAGCAGTACTTC
j_call: TRBJ2-7
clone_size: NA
v_call: TRBV19
d_call: NA

cdr3_aa: CAISYSYEQYF
cdr3_nt: TGTGCCATCAGTTACTCGTACGAGCAGTACTTC
j_call: TRBJ2-7
clone_size: NA
v_call: TRBV10-3
d_call: NA

cdr3_aa: CAISESSGTYNEQFF
cdr3_nt: TGTGCCATCAGTGAATCTAGCGGAACCTACAATGAGCAGTTCTTC
j_call: TRBJ2-1
clone_size: few
v_call: TRBV10-3
d_call: TRBD2

cdr3_aa: CASRGTSGEEQFF
cdr3_nt: TGTGCCAGCCGGGGGACTAGCGGGGAGGAGCAGTTCTTC
j_call: TRBJ2-1
clone_size: NA
v_call: TRBV3-1
d_call: TRBD2

cdr3_aa: CSARDRQGADGYTF
cdr3_nt: TGCAGTGCTAGAGATCGACAGGGAGCGGATGGCTACACCTTC
j_call: TRBJ1-2
clone_size: NA
v_call: TRBV20-1
d_call: TRBD1

cdr3_aa: CASSVVGGKTQYF
cdr3_nt: TGTGCCAGCAGCGTAGTTGGGGGAAAGACCCAGTACTTC
j_call: TRBJ2-5
clone_size: NA
v_call: TRBV9
d_call: NA

cdr3_aa: CASSPAKGARGSYNEQFF
cdr3_nt: TGTGCCAGCAGCCCCGCGAAAGGGGCCCGGGGCTCCTACAATGAGCAGTTCTTC
j_call: TRBJ2-1
clone_size: NA
v_call: TRBV9
d_call: NA

cdr3_aa: CASRETGQGSVYDEQFF
cdr3_nt: TGTGCCAGCAGGGAAACTGGACAGGGTTCGGTATACGATGAGCAGTTCTTC
j_call: TRBJ2-1
clone_size: NA
v_call: TRBV2
d_call: TRBD1

cdr3_aa: CSVEGRETYEQYF
cdr3_nt: TGCAGCGTGGAGGGACGGGAGACCTACGAGCAGTACTTC
j_call: TRBJ2-7
clone_size: NA
v_call: TRBV29-1
d_call: NA

cdr3_aa: CASSLKVSRTGGYGYTF
cdr3_nt: TGTGCCAGCAGCTTGAAGGTCTCTCGGACAGGAGGCTATGGCTACACCTTC
j_call: TRBJ1-2
clone_size: few
v_call: TRBV7-8
d_call: TRBD1

cdr3_aa: CSVEVAAPYEQYF
cdr3_nt: TGCAGCGTTGAAGTAGCGGCCCCCTACGAGCAGTACTTC
j_call: TRBJ2-7
clone_size: few
v_call: TRBV29-1
d_call: NA

cdr3_aa: CATSRNRGFTSGNTIYF
cdr3_nt: TGTGCCACCAGCAGAAACAGGGGATTCACCTCTGGAAACACCATATATTTT
j_call: TRBJ1-3
clone_size: NA
v_call: TRBV15
d_call: TRBD1

cdr3_aa: CASSLTSGKGYEQYF
cdr3_nt: TGTGCCAGCAGCCTAACTAGCGGAAAGGGGTACGAGCAGTACTTC
j_call: TRBJ2-7
clone_size: NA
v_call: TRBV7-3
d_call: TRBD2